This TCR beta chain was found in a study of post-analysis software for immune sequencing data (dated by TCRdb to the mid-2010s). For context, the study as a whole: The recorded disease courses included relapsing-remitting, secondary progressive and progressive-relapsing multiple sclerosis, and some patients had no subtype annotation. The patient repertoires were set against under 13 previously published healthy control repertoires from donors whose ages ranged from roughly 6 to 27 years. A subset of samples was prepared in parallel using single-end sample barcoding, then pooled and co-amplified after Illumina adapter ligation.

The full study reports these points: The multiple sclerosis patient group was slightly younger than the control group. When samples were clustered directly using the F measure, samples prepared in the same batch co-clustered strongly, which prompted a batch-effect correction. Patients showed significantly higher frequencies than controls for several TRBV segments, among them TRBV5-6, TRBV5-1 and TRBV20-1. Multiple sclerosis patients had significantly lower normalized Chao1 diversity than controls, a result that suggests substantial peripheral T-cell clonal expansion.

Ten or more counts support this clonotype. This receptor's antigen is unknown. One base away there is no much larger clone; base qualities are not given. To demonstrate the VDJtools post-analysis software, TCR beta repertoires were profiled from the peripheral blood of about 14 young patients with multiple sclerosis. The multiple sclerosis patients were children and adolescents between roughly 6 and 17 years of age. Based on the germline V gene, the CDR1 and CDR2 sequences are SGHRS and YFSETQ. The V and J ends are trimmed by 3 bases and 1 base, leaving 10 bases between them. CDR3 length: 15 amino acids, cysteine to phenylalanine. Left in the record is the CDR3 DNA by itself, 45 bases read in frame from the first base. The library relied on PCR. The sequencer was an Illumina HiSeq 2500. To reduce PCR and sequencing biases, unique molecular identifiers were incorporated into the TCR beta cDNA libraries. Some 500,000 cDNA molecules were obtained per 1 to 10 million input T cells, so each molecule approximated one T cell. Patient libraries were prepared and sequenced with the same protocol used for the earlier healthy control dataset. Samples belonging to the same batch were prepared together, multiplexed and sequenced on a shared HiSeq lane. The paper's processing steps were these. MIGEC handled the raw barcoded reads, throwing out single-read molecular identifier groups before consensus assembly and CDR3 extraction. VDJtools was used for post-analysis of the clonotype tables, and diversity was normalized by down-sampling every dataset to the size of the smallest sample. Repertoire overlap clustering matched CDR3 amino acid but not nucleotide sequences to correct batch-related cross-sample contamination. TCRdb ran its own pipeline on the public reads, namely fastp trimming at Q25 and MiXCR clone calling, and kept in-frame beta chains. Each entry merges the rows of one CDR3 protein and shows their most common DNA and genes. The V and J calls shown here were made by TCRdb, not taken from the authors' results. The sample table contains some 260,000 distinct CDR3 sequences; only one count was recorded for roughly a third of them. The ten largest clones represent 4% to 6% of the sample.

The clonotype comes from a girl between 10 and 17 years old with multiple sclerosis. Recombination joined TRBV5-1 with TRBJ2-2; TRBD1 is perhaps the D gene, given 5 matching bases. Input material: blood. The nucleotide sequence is TGCGCCAGCAGCTCGTCAACAGGGAACACCGGGGAGCTGTTTTTT. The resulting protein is CASSSSTGNTGELFF. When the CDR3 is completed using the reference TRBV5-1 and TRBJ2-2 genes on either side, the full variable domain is KAGVTQTPRYLIKTRGQQVTLSCSPISGHRSVSWYQQTPGQGLQFLFEYFSETQRNKGNFPGRFSGRQFSNSRSEMNVSTLELGDSALYLCASSSSTGNTGELFFGEGSRLTVL.